Described below is a single TCR beta chain sequence and its context. The CDR3 runs 13 residues. CDR1 is SNHLY and CDR2 is FYNNEI in the germline V gene. Trimming cost V 6 bases and J 6 bases; bases outside gene matches: 7. The sample comes from a study of T cell changes during pregnancy in multiple sclerosis. The assay was immunoSEQ multiplex PCR, and TCRdb's table has in-frame clones only and misses some. In the table there are around 36,000 clones, 85% to 95% of which are singletons. The TCR originated in a female donor with multiple sclerosis, enrolled in a pregnancy study. Sequences were derived from peripheral blood, sampled before pregnancy. This sequence joins TRBV2 and TRBJ1-1; TRBD1 matches at 7 bases. The CDR3: CASRDQGGSEAFF. The CDR3 DNA reads TGTGCCAGCAGGGACCAGGGGGGTTCTGAAGCTTTCTTT.